This T cell receptor (beta chain) was sequenced for a study of CD8 T cells in Susac syndrome. The individuals used as controls were healthy donors who had been matched for both age and sex. It was negative isolation that provided the CD8+ and CD4+ T cells, whereas TEMRA cells were enriched by FACS. Reverse transcription of 0.5 to 1 ug RNA was performed with random hexamers. TCR beta CDR3 was amplified by immunoSEQ covering 54 Vbeta and 13 Jbeta. TCRdb independently ran MiXCR on the immunoSEQ multiplex PCR reads; one entry per CDR3 protein. This repertoire shows tens of thousands of distinct CDR3 sequences, around 94% found once; its top ten account for less than 0.3%. The CDR3 sequence is 13 residues long. Trimming removed 3 bases at V and 3 bases at J, with 5 bases between.

Material for sequencing was CD8+ T cells from PBMCs. The rearrangement links TRBV12-3 or TRBV12-4 to TRBJ1-4; weak D call: TRBD1 (5 bases). The sequence derives from a human donor in good health. In nucleotides, the CDR3 is TGTGCCAGCAGTTTCAGGGCTAATGAAAAACTGTTTTTT. Protein: CASSFRANEKLFF.